The next 17 T cell receptor beta chains were all read from a single sample in a study of cytomegalovirus exposure and HLA in healthy donors. Primers included in the PCR were 60 Vbeta and 13 Jbeta primers. The method was immunoSEQ multiplex PCR; TCRdb's version includes in-frame clones alone and lacks a portion of them. The data hold some 150,000 clones, with roughly 80% observed a single time. Sequenced: PBMCs. Receptors were obtained from a woman aged 25 to 39 in good health and CMV-seronegative.

This sequence joins TRBV5-4 and TRBJ2-5; 7 bases line up with TRBD2. The CDR3 has 15 residues. Per the germline V gene, CDR1 is SGHNT and CDR2 is YYREEE (reference sequence). With 2 bases clipped from V and 4 bases from J, the junction kept 8 bases outside the gene matches. Written as DNA, the CDR3 is TGTGCCAGCAGCTTTTCGGCGGGAGCAAGAGAGACCCAGTACTTC. Encoded protein: CASSFSAGARETQYF.

The chain combines TRBV7-2 with TRBJ2-3; TRBD2 matches 8 bases. The germline V gene has CDR1 SGHTA and CDR2 FQGNSA. J lost 4 bases, V lost 7 bases, and 10 bases had no gene match. The CDR3 runs to 15 residues. This CDR3 is CASTTSGGSSDTQYF. The CDR3 coding sequence is TGTGCCAGCACTACTAGCGGAGGTTCCTCAGATACGCAGTATTTT. The whole variable domain, remainder taken from reference TRBV7-2 and TRBJ2-3, is GAGVSQSPSNKVTEKGKDVELRCDPISGHTALYWYRQSLGQGLEFLIYFQGNSAPDKSGLPSDRFSAERTGGSVSTLTIQRTQQEDSAVYLCASTTSGGSSDTQYFGPGTRLTVL.

The rearrangement uses TRBV5-1 and TRBJ1-1; 7 nucleotides align to TRBD1. The V and J ends lost 4 bases and 1 base, in that order; junction bases with no gene match: 7. Germline-derived CDR1 and CDR2 are SGHRS and YFSETQ. The CDR3 contains 15 residues. The CDR3 reads CASSAPGTENTEAFF. CDR3 DNA sequence: TGCGCCAGCAGCGCCCCCGGGACAGAGAACACTGAAGCTTTCTTT.

The V call is TRBV2, the J call TRBJ1-5; D possibly corresponds to TRBD1 (6 bases). This CDR3 comprises 14 residues. Germline CDR1 reads SNHLY; CDR2 reads FYNNEI. V was clipped by 4 bases and J by 6 bases, with 13 bases between them. The CDR3 nucleotides are TGTGCCAGCAGTGTAACAGGGAATCGTCAGCCCCAGCATTTT. Translating gives CASSVTGNRQPQHF.

The chain employs TRBV5-4 and TRBJ2-2; 9 bases line up with TRBD1. V shed 4 bases, J shed 4 bases, and the junction held 5 bases outside the gene matches. Germline V gene lookup returns CDR1 SGHNT and CDR2 YYREEE (reference sequence). The CDR3 sequence is 15 residues long. CDR3 loop: CASSPRTGVTGELFF. In DNA form, the CDR3 reads TGTGCCAGCAGCCCCCGGACAGGGGTCACCGGGGAGCTGTTTTTT.

This clone was seen more than once but under ten times. V usage is TRBV4-1 and J usage is TRBJ1-6; 7 nucleotides align to TRBD1. J lost 9 bases, V lost 1 base, and 3 bases had no gene match. This CDR3 has 14 residues. CDR1 MGHRA and CDR2 YSYEKL come from the germline V gene. The CDR3 sequence is CASSQVYRGSPLHF. DNA of the CDR3: TGCGCCAGCAGCCAAGTTTACAGGGGTTCACCCCTCCACTTT.

The chain uses TRBV18 and TRBJ2-2, with TRBD1 matching 8 bases. Germline V lookup: CDR1 KGHSH, CDR2 LQKENI. The CDR3 spans 13 residues. V lost 11 bases and J lost 6; bases outside the gene matches: 8. Here the CDR3 reads CASGQGLSGELFF. The CDR3, as DNA: TGTGCCTCTGGACAGGGTCTTTCCGGGGAGCTGTTTTTT.

V and J are TRBV7-8 and TRBJ2-7, with 8 bases lining up with TRBD1. V shed 7 bases, J shed 4 bases, and the junction held 9 bases outside the gene matches. Germline V gene sequence: CDR1 SGHVS, CDR2 FQNEAQ. CDR3 size: 14 residues. The CDR3 nucleotides read TGTGCCAGCACCGCCGGGACAGGTGGTTACGAGCAGTACTTC. Protein sequence: CASTAGTGGYEQYF.

V and J are TRBV30 and TRBJ2-1; 9 bases fit TRBD1. J gave up 7 bases and V 0 bases, and 13 bases lay outside the gene matches. Looked up from germline, CDR1 is GTSNPN and CDR2 is SVGIG (reference sequence). The CDR3 spans 17 residues. The chain's CDR3 is CAWSVSMRGTGWNEQFF. Written as DNA, the CDR3 is TGTGCCTGGAGTGTATCCATGCGGGGGACAGGGTGGAATGAGCAGTTCTTC.

As DNA, the CDR3 is TGTGCCTGGAGTGTACCCAGTGGACGGGGGAACACTGAAGCTTTCTTT. Amino acids: CAWSVPSGRGNTEAFF. The chain employs TRBV30 and TRBJ1-1, with D unclear. The CDR3 is made up of 16 amino acids. Trimming cost V 0 bases and J 1 base, with 15 bases left between them. Germline loops: CDR1 GTSNPN, CDR2 SVGIG (reference sequence).

The DNA of the CDR3 is TGTGCCAGCAGTGATTACACAGGGCCCAATGAGCAGTTCTTC. Protein sequence: CASSDYTGPNEQFF. The chain uses TRBV6-1 and TRBJ2-1, with D tentatively TRBD1 (6 bases). V was pared by 3 bases and J by 6 bases, with 12 bases between. Germline CDR1 and CDR2: MNHNS and SASEGT. The CDR3 consists of 14 residues.

In this sample, this clone turned up once. The V and J genes are TRBV19 and TRBJ2-7, with D perhaps matching TRBD1 (6 bases). Per the germline V gene, CDR1 is LNHDA and CDR2 is SQIVND (reference sequence). This CDR3 comprises 14 residues. V dropped 5 bases and J dropped 6 bases, with 17 bases sitting between them. The CDR3, as DNA: TGTGCCAGTAGTGCTCAGACAGGTCCCGGCGAGCAGTACTTC. It encodes CASSAQTGPGEQYF.

Only one count was recorded for this clone. The chain recombines TRBV11-3 with TRBJ2-5; 12 nucleotides align to TRBD2. CDR3 length equals 16 residues. Germline V CDR1 and CDR2: SGHNT, YENEEA. Trimming at V came to 1 base and at J to 2 bases, leaving 2 bases not matched to a gene. CDR3 protein: CASSLGTSGEQETQYF. Written as DNA, the CDR3 is TGTGCCAGCAGCTTAGGGACTAGCGGGGAACAAGAGACCCAGTACTTC. The variable domain in full, completed from reference TRBV11-3 and TRBJ2-5, reads EAGVVQSPRYKIIEKKQPVAFWCNPISGHNTLYWYLQNLGQGPELLIRYENEEAVDDSQLPKDRFSAERLKGVDSTLKIQPAELGDSAVYLCASSLGTSGEQETQYFGPGTRLLVL.

CDR3 bases: TGCGCCAGCAGCTTGGAATTAGCGGGGGGGCCCGCAGATACGCAGTATTTT. Its translation is CASSLELAGGPADTQYF. The genes are TRBV5-1 and TRBJ2-3; 11 bases line up with TRBD2. The V gene's germline CDR1 is SGHRS and CDR2 YFSETQ. V shed 0 bases, J shed 4 bases, and the junction held 7 bases outside the gene matches. The CDR3 runs 17 residues.

This clone was seen a single time. J is TRBJ1-1 and V is TRBV7-3; D not certain. V was pared by 4 bases and J by 4 bases, with 10 bases between. This CDR3 contains 13 residues. Germline-derived CDR1 and CDR2 are SGHTA and FQGTGA. CDR3 region: CASSSRPGTEAFF. CDR3 DNA: TGTGCCAGCAGCTCGCGACCGGGCACTGAAGCTTTCTTT.

As to this clone: Relative to the germline gene, one junction end is altered; a read error may explain this. The chain joins TRBV10-3 to TRBJ2-2; possibly TRBD1 for D (6 bases). The CDR3 covers 17 residues. Germline CDR1 ENHRY, CDR2 SYGVKD. CDR3 protein: CAISDSRTASNAGELFF. The CDR3 coding sequence is TGTGCCATCAGCGATTCAAGGACAGCCTCGAACGCCGGGGAGCTGTTTTTT.

Remarks on this clone: A read error may account for a junction end that differs from germline. The chain links TRBV7-9 to TRBJ2-7; the match to TRBD1 covers 8 bases. This CDR3 has 16 residues. Germline V gene data show CDR1 as SEHNR and CDR2 as FQNEAQ (reference sequence). The CDR3 region has the DNA TGTTCCAGCAGCTTAGGAGGCGGACAGGGATTATACGAGCAGTACTTC. Amino acid sequence: CSSSLGGGQGLYEQYF.